This T cell receptor (beta chain) appears in the sequencing data of a study of blood T cell repertoires in COVID-19. Across the study: Samples came from the United States, Italy and Spain, spanning acute and convalescent COVID-19. The analysed material was cDNA or gDNA that came from T cells, B-cell-depleted T cells, or PBMCs.

Germline V gene lookup returns CDR1 GTSNPN and CDR2 SVGIG (reference sequence). V was clipped by 3 bases and J by 0 bases; unmatched bases: 1. CDR3 length: 15 amino acids. As handled by the study authors: Using reference gene primer amplification, nucleated cell counts were estimated. Data came from immunoSEQ multiplex PCR; TCRdb stores just in-frame clones and leaves some out. V and J calls and clone size are those listed in that table; D and trimming were worked out from the DNA. The table shows hundreds of thousands of clones, with about nine tenths occurring only once. J is TRBJ2-3 and V is TRBV30; TRBD2 aligns across 12 bases. The receptor's source is a woman aged 25 to 45 with active or convalescent COVID-19. Sample: peripheral blood. CDR3 nucleotide sequence: TGTGCCTGGAGGGGGACTAGCGGGAGCACAGATACGCAGTATTTT. It specifies CAWRGTSGSTDTQYF.